This TCR beta chain originates from a study of beta chain features in type 1 diabetes. Whole-study context: Patient and healthy donor groups were alike in age, gender and cell yields. Across every sample, roughly 100 million sorted cells were examined in total. Notes on the study in general: Significant though moderate, a shortening of TCRB CDR3s appeared in all four CD4+ subsets of Type 1 diabetes patients.

The V gene lost 5 bases and the J gene lost 8 bases, with 12 bases spanning the gap. The germline gives CDR1 SNHLY, CDR2 FYNNEI. The CDR3 consists of 12 residues. Regarding this clone: Antigen specificity is unknown.

All of the isolated RNA was reverse transcribed, so expressed TCRB transcripts were sequenced. Sequencing used immunoSEQ multiplex PCR; TCRdb keeps in-frame clones, though not all of them. Altogether 160,000 or so clones are present, approximately 10% being singletons, with the ten largest covering 0.7%. This TCR came from a woman in her thirties with type 1 diabetes. The chain employs TRBV2 and TRBJ1-2; tentative D call: TRBD1 (6 bases). The sample was central memory CD4+ T cells from blood. This CDR3 reads CASSSTGVGYTF. CDR3 coding DNA: TGTGCCAGCAGTTCGACAGGCGTCGGCTACACCTTC.